The source of this T cell receptor beta chain is a study of beta chain features in type 1 diabetes. TCRB transcripts that were expressed got sequenced, as all of the isolated RNA had been reverse transcribed. Clones were sequenced by immunoSEQ multiplex PCR, and TCRdb holds only the in-frame ones, with some missing. The sample shows hundreds of thousands of clones, over 65% of them seen only once. The CDR3 contains 15 residues. The V gene's germline CDR1 is GTSNPN and CDR2 SVGIG (reference sequence). The V gene end was trimmed by 2 bases and the J gene end by 2 bases; junction bases not matched to a gene: 8.

This clonotype originated in a man aged 30-40 years in good health. Sequencing input: naive CD4+ T cells from blood. This chain links TRBV30 with TRBJ2-5; 7 nucleotides align to TRBD2. The CDR3 spells CAWSMEAGPQETQYF. The DNA for the CDR3 is TGTGCCTGGAGTATGGAAGCGGGGCCTCAAGAGACCCAGTACTTC.